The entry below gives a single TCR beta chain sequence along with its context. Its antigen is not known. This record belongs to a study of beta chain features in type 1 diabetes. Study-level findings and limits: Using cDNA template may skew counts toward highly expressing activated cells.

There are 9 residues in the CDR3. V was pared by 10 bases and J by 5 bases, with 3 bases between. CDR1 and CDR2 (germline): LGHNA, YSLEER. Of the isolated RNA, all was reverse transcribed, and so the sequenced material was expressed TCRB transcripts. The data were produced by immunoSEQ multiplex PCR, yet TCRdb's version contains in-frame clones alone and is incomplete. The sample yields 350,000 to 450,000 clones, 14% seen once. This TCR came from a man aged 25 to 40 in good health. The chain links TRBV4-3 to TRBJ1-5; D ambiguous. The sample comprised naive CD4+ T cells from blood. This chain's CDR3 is CAKHQPQHF. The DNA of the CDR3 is TGCGCCAAACATCAGCCCCAGCATTTT.